The rows below give T cell receptor beta chains drawn from one sample of a study of OX40 agonist ivuxolimab in advanced cancers. TCRdb's copy holds only in-frame clones and misses some; the assay was immunoSEQ multiplex PCR. In the table there are approximately 89,000 clones, approximately 91% of which are singletons. This material consisted of CD4+ or CD8+ T cells sorted from blood, taken in a trial of the OX40 agonist ivuxolimab. Receptors were obtained from an adult with an advanced solid tumor such as melanoma, head and neck, liver or kidney cancer. CDR3s include the opening cysteine and the closing phenylalanine or tryptophan. A D gene is named only where the DNA matches it firmly. Where a row states a size, it is once, few, many or the class of an expanded clone; other rows omit it.

cdr3_nt: TGTGCCAGCAGCTTAGGGACAGGAGGAAGGGAGACCCAGTACTTC
cdr3_aa: CASSLGTGGRETQYF
d_call: TRBD1
clone_size: NA
v_call: TRBV7-9
j_call: TRBJ2-5

cdr3_nt: TGTGCCAGCTCACCGGGACAGGGGCAATACGAGCAGTACTTC
cdr3_aa: CASSPGQGQYEQYF
d_call: TRBD1
clone_size: NA
v_call: TRBV18
j_call: TRBJ2-7

cdr3_nt: TGTGCCAGCGGGGGACAGGGGGGTGAGCAGTTCTTC
cdr3_aa: CASGGQGGEQFF
d_call: TRBD1
clone_size: NA
v_call: TRBV7-9
j_call: TRBJ2-1

cdr3_nt: TGTGCCAGAAGCTTTTTTTCAGATTTGGGGGAATTAGCGGGCTATCAGCCCCAGCATTTT
cdr3_aa: CARSFFSDLGELAGYQPQHF
d_call: NA
clone_size: NA
v_call: TRBV5-3
j_call: TRBJ1-5

cdr3_nt: TGTGCCAGCAGCTTAACTAGCGGGAGTGGAACAGATACGCAGTATTTT
cdr3_aa: CASSLTSGSGTDTQYF
d_call: TRBD2
clone_size: NA
v_call: TRBV11-2
j_call: TRBJ2-3

cdr3_nt: TGTGCCAGCTCACCGGACACCTTCGGAGCTTTCTTT
cdr3_aa: CASSPDTFGAFF
d_call: NA
clone_size: NA
v_call: TRBV18
j_call: TRBJ1-1

cdr3_nt: TGTGCCAGTCTGACTAGCGGGGACAATGAGCAGTTCTTC
cdr3_aa: CASLTSGDNEQFF
d_call: TRBD2
clone_size: NA
v_call: TRBV28
j_call: TRBJ2-1

cdr3_nt: TGCGCCAGCAGTAGGGACTCGTACAATGAGCAGTTCTTC
cdr3_aa: CASSRDSYNEQFF
d_call: NA
clone_size: once
v_call: TRBV10-1
j_call: TRBJ2-1

cdr3_nt: TGTGCCAGCAGCGAACAGGGGTTTAGCAATCAGCCCCAGCATTTT
cdr3_aa: CASSEQGFSNQPQHF
d_call: TRBD1
clone_size: NA
v_call: TRBV7-2
j_call: TRBJ1-5

cdr3_nt: TGTGCCAGCAGCGTAGCCCAGAGCTCCTATAATTCACCCCTCCACTTT
cdr3_aa: CASSVAQSSYNSPLHF
d_call: NA
clone_size: NA
v_call: TRBV9
j_call: TRBJ1-6

cdr3_nt: TGCAGCGCCCTGACGGACAGGGAATACGAGCAGTACTTC
cdr3_aa: CSALTDREYEQYF
d_call: TRBD1
clone_size: NA
v_call: TRBV29-1
j_call: TRBJ2-7

cdr3_nt: TGCGCCAGCAGCCCCCGCGAATCGAGGGCCTACGAGCAGTACTTC
cdr3_aa: CASSPRESRAYEQYF
d_call: NA
clone_size: NA
v_call: TRBV5-1
j_call: TRBJ2-7

cdr3_nt: TGTGCCAGCAGTGACAGGGAGATATTTGATACGCAGTATTTT
cdr3_aa: CASSDREIFDTQYF
d_call: NA
clone_size: NA
v_call: TRBV2
j_call: TRBJ2-3

cdr3_nt: TGTGCCAGCAGCCAAGGAAGGGGAGAGACCCAGTACTTC
cdr3_aa: CASSQGRGETQYF
d_call: NA
clone_size: NA
v_call: TRBV14
j_call: TRBJ2-5

cdr3_nt: TGTGCCAGCAGTGAACAAGAGGTACGGAACTATGGCTACACCTTC
cdr3_aa: CASSEQEVRNYGYTF
d_call: NA
clone_size: NA
v_call: TRBV2
j_call: TRBJ1-2

cdr3_nt: TGCGCCAGCAGCTTGGTCGCAGCTACTTACTCCTACGAGCAGTACTTC
cdr3_aa: CASSLVAATYSYEQYF
d_call: NA
clone_size: NA
v_call: TRBV5-1
j_call: TRBJ2-7

cdr3_nt: TGTGCCAGCAGTTGGACAGATGAGCAGTTCTTC
cdr3_aa: CASSWTDEQFF
d_call: NA
clone_size: NA
v_call: TRBV28
j_call: TRBJ2-1

cdr3_nt: TGTGCCATCAAGGAGGGGGCGCCGAGTTACGAGCAGTACTTC
cdr3_aa: CAIKEGAPSYEQYF
d_call: NA
clone_size: NA
v_call: TRBV10-3
j_call: TRBJ2-7

cdr3_nt: TGTGCCAGCAGCCTGCCTAATGCGGAGACCCAGTACTTC
cdr3_aa: CASSLPNAETQYF
d_call: NA
clone_size: NA
v_call: TRBV7-2
j_call: TRBJ2-5

cdr3_nt: TGTGCCAGTAGTCCACAGGGGACCCTACAAGAGACCCAGTACTTC
cdr3_aa: CASSPQGTLQETQYF
d_call: TRBD1
clone_size: NA
v_call: TRBV19
j_call: TRBJ2-5

cdr3_nt: TGCGCCAGCAGCTCGCCCGAACAGGGGGGACACTATGGCTACACCTTC
cdr3_aa: CASSSPEQGGHYGYTF
d_call: TRBD1
clone_size: NA
v_call: TRBV5-1
j_call: TRBJ1-2

cdr3_nt: TGTGCCAGCAGTCCATGGGGGCGGCTCACTGAAGCTTTCTTT
cdr3_aa: CASSPWGRLTEAFF
d_call: NA
clone_size: NA
v_call: TRBV27
j_call: TRBJ1-1

cdr3_nt: TGTGCCAGCAGTGGACAGGGGGGTAGGGATTCACCCCTCCACTTT
cdr3_aa: CASSGQGGRDSPLHF
d_call: TRBD1
clone_size: few
v_call: TRBV2
j_call: TRBJ1-6

cdr3_nt: TGTGCCAGCAGCTCAAGGCTGGGTACGCAGTATTTT
cdr3_aa: CASSSRLGTQYF
d_call: NA
clone_size: NA
v_call: TRBV7-2
j_call: TRBJ2-3

cdr3_nt: TGTGCCAGCAGCCAGGGACAGGGCTACGAGCAGTACTTC
cdr3_aa: CASSQGQGYEQYF
d_call: TRBD1
clone_size: NA
v_call: TRBV28
j_call: TRBJ2-7

cdr3_nt: TGCGCCAGCAGCTTGATTGCCGGGGGGTTGACAGATACGCAGTATTTT
cdr3_aa: CASSLIAGGLTDTQYF
d_call: TRBD2
clone_size: once
v_call: TRBV5-1
j_call: TRBJ2-3

cdr3_nt: TGTGCCAGCAGTGAATATAACGGGGGAGTTAAAGAGACCCAGTACTTC
cdr3_aa: CASSEYNGGVKETQYF
d_call: NA
clone_size: NA
v_call: TRBV25-1
j_call: TRBJ2-5